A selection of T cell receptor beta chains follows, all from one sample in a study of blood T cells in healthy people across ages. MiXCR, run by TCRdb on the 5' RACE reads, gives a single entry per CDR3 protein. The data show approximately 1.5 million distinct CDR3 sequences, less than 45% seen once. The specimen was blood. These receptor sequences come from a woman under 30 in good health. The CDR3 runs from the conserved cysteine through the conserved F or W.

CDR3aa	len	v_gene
CASSHLGTGGNIQYF	15	TRBV11-2
CASSSDRIHGYTF	13	TRBV7-9
CSAREEGWNEQFF	13	TRBV20-1
CASGDGTYYNSPLHF	15	TRBV27
CAIADSGRAGNEQFF	15	TRBV10-3
CASSTSTGFEQYF	13	TRBV3-1
CASSEATGATYEQYF	15	TRBV25-1
CASSLAGTSGRGAVQFF	17	TRBV7-9
CASSYFAAGNTEAFF	15	TRBV6-5
CASSPQTSGVSSTDTQYF	18	TRBV5-1
CASSLWGSDQETQYF	15	TRBV28
CASSLANNYGYTF	13	TRBV28
CASRVSSPPYNEQFF	15	TRBV7-2
CASNSYRGPDGYTF	14	TRBV12-3/TRBV12-4
CASSYRWTDTQYF	13	TRBV27
CASSLAGVYGTEAFF	15	TRBV7-8
CASSSNPGYEQFF	13	TRBV7-9
CASSVDSRGLLGYTF	15	TRBV9
CASSLVHGTGGTDTQYF	17	TRBV7-8
CASNPTSVRTDTQYF	15	TRBV7-2
CASQWTSGGITDTQYF	16	TRBV12-3/TRBV12-4
CASSDEGQGILGYTF	15	TRBV25-1
CASSLTVAGSELGGPGYTF	19	TRBV12-3/TRBV12-4
CASSLTQDREQYF	13	TRBV5-1
CASSVAVGGNEQYF	14	TRBV5-1
CATMRYSNQPQHF	13	TRBV28
CASSLGPQSSYNEQFF	16	TRBV13
CSVPSDNGANVLTF	14	TRBV29-1
CASSQDPVEANYGYTF	16	TRBV4-1
CASSLVIGAKPGELFF	16	TRBV7-2
CASSFGGGATYNEQFF	16	TRBV6-6
CASSPDMNNQPQHF	14	TRBV7-6
CASSDGTYRGNQPQHF	16	TRBV6-1
CASADDRTYSPLHF	14	TRBV4-3
CASSLGWPETGNTIYF	16	TRBV28
CATMGQGDPDTQYF	14	TRBV10-3
CASSPTAYGYTF	12	TRBV7-8
CSASAGGFGQPQHF	14	TRBV20-1
CASSWGQGPSYNEQFF	16	TRBV5-1
CATLAGTNKETQYF	14	TRBV6-1
CASSEGTGSNYGHTF	15	TRBV2
CASSLAGTGHYEQYF	15	TRBV5-1
CATRPNVPTDTQYF	14	TRBV24-1
CASRAGTGSEQYF	13	TRBV27